These 27 T cell receptor beta chains were sequenced from one sample in a study of T-cell memory formation after mild COVID-19. TCRdb recomputed calls from the 5' RACE reads with MiXCR, one row per CDR3 protein. This table holds more than 100,000 distinct CDR3 sequences, about 18% found once. Specimen: PBMCs or a T cell subset sorted from them (not recorded which). Every receptor here comes from a man aged 18 to 35 who had mild COVID-19 (a few samples of this study predate the infection). Cell type and time point are not known.

This chain uses TRBV12-3 or TRBV12-4 with TRBJ1-2; D is perhaps TRBD1 (6 bases). This CDR3 is built from 13 residues. The V end lost 3 bases, the J end lost 8 bases, and 13 bases lay between the germline ends. This CDR3 reads CASSFRGHRGYTF. For the CDR3, the DNA is TGTGCCAGCAGTTTCCGGGGGCATCGGGGCTACACCTTC.

This clonotype was detected a few times. The rearrangement links TRBV5-5 to TRBJ2-5; D remains unclear. Germline assignment: CDR1 SGHKS and CDR2 YYEKEE (reference sequence). This CDR3 is built from 12 residues. V lost 4 bases and J lost 5, with 9 bases in between. CDR3: CASSATSETQYF. CDR3 nucleotides: TGTGCCAGCAGCGCCACATCGGAGACCCAGTACTTC.

The rearrangement links TRBV18 to TRBJ1-2; D is unresolved. The germline CDR1 and CDR2 sequences are KGHSH and LQKENI. V was cut by 3 bases and J by 8 bases, with 13 bases left in between. The CDR3 contains 13 residues. CDR3 region: CASSPAQWSGYTF. The CDR3 DNA is TGTGCCAGCTCACCGGCCCAATGGAGCGGCTACACCTTC.

This sequence joins TRBV6-2 or TRBV6-3 and TRBJ2-7, with no clear D. This CDR3 region has 12 residues. V was shortened by 3 bases and J by 10 bases, with 13 bases between the two germline ends. Germline V gene sequence: CDR1 MNHEY, CDR2 SVGEGT. The CDR3 sequence is CASSYATTPQYF. The CDR3 nucleotides read TGTGCCAGCAGTTATGCGACAACTCCACAGTACTTC.

This clonotype was seen a few times. V usage is TRBV7-2 and J usage is TRBJ1-3; a weak D match, TRBD1 (5 bases). In germline, CDR1 is SGHTA, CDR2 FQGNSA. The V end lost 1 base, the J end lost 0 bases, and 7 bases lay between the germline ends. The CDR3 covers 15 residues. In nucleotides, the CDR3 is TGTGCCAGCAGCTTAGAAGGGACCTCTGGAAACACCATATATTTT. The encoded protein is CASSLEGTSGNTIYF.

The V gene is TRBV7-3, the J gene TRBJ2-1; possibly TRBD1 for D (5 bases). The CDR3 consists of 12 residues. CDR1 is SGHTA, CDR2 FQGTGA, per germline. V lost 5 bases to trimming and J lost 8 bases, with 10 bases between them. CDR3 protein: CASSPQGYEQFF. The DNA of the CDR3 is TGTGCCAGCAGCCCTCAGGGCTATGAGCAGTTCTTC.

The V and J genes are TRBV10-3 and TRBJ2-5, with 7 positions matching TRBD2. The ends lost 8 bases at V and 0 bases at J; junction bases unmatched: 9. Germline V gives CDR1 ENHRY, CDR2 SYGVKD. This CDR3 contains 15 residues. CDR3: CAIRSGGGDQETQYF. The CDR3 DNA reads as TGTGCCATCCGGTCGGGAGGCGGGGACCAAGAGACCCAGTACTTC.

J is TRBJ1-5 and V is TRBV15, with 8 bases that match TRBD1. V lost 5 bases to trimming and J lost 2 bases; unmatched junction nucleotides: 2. CDR1 and CDR2 (germline): LNHNV, YYDKDF (reference sequence). The CDR3 has 14 amino acids. This chain's CDR3 is CATSAQGGNQPQHF. In DNA form, the CDR3 reads TGTGCCACCAGCGCACAGGGGGGCAATCAGCCCCAGCATTTT.

V and J are TRBV30 and TRBJ2-3, with 10 positions matching TRBD2. This CDR3 spans 11 amino acids. J gave up 12 bases and V 2 bases, and 2 bases lay outside the gene matches. The V gene's germline CDR1 is GTSNPN and CDR2 SVGIG (reference sequence). CDR3 nucleotides: TGTGCCTGGAGTAGCGGGGGGGACCAGTATTTT. It codes for CAWSSGGDQYF.

V is TRBV5-1 and J is TRBJ2-3; D is possibly TRBD1 or TRBD2 (5 bases each). Germline V gives CDR1 SGHRS, CDR2 YFSETQ. Trimming removed 0 bases at V and 0 bases at J, with 8 bases between. This CDR3 is 15 amino acids long. The CDR3 DNA is TGCGCCAGCAGCTTGGTAGGGGAGAGCACAGATACGCAGTATTTT. It is translated as CASSLVGESTDTQYF.

This clonotype appeared many times. V gene TRBV2 combines with J gene TRBJ2-3; D is undetermined. V lost 5 bases and J 3 bases, leaving 15 bases between the germline ends. This CDR3 region has 15 residues. Germline CDR1 reads SNHLY; CDR2 reads FYNNEI. CDR3 sequence reads: CASSKHLLGTDTQYF. The CDR3 nucleotides are TGTGCCAGCAGTAAACATCTGCTGGGAACAGATACGCAGTATTTT.

This clonotype was seen ten or more times. The gene calls are TRBV7-9 and TRBJ2-7; TRBD1 aligns across 11 bases. Germline CDR1 SEHNR, CDR2 FQNEAQ (reference sequence). V gave up 1 base and J gave up 4 bases; unmatched junction bases: 3. The length of the CDR3 is 15 residues. CDR3 loop: CASSLGGQGAYEQYF. The CDR3 DNA follows: TGTGCCAGCAGCTTAGGCGGACAGGGGGCTTACGAGCAGTACTTC.

This clonotype was seen a handful of times. This chain connects TRBV5-5 to TRBJ2-6, with D possibly TRBD1 on 6 matching bases. This CDR3 spans 16 amino acids. Germline V lookup: CDR1 SGHKS, CDR2 YYEKEE (reference sequence). V was cut by 4 bases and J by 2 bases, with 13 bases left in between. DNA for the CDR3: TGTGCCAGCAGCCCGGTAGGGGGAACTGGGGCCAACGTCCTGACTTTC. Translation: CASSPVGGTGANVLTF.

V and J are TRBV7-2 and TRBJ2-3, with 14 positions matching TRBD2. Trimming took 1 base from V and 2 from J; bases not matched to a gene: 2. The germline V gene has CDR1 SGHTA and CDR2 FQGNSA. The CDR3 length is 17 residues. CDR3 DNA sequence: TGTGCCAGCAGCTTAGGACTAGCGGGGGGGAACACAGATACGCAGTATTTT. It encodes CASSLGLAGGNTDTQYF.

This clonotype has only a few counts. The rearrangement joins TRBV6-2 or TRBV6-3 to TRBJ2-1; 9 bases are a match to TRBD2. The V gene's germline CDR1 is MNHEY and CDR2 SVGEGT. V dropped 6 bases and J dropped 5; count of bases not matched to a gene: 8. CDR3 length equals 15 residues. The chain's CDR3 is CASRSGGLPNNEQFF. The DNA of the CDR3 is TGTGCCAGCAGGAGCGGGGGGCTCCCAAACAATGAGCAGTTCTTC.

J is TRBJ2-6 and V is TRBV14; D is ambiguous. The CDR3 is 13 amino acids. Germline V gene data show CDR1 as SGHDN and CDR2 as FVKESK. V lost 1 base, J lost 2 bases, and 0 bases lay in between. The CDR3, as DNA: TGTGCCAGCAGCCAAGCTGGGGCCAACGTCCTGACTTTC. This encodes CASSQAGANVLTF.

This sequence joins TRBV20-1 and TRBJ1-6; D may be TRBD1 (6 bases). Germline V gene data show CDR1 as DFQATT and CDR2 as SNEGSKA (reference sequence). This CDR3 has 12 amino acids. Between the trimmed V and J ends, which lost 5 bases and 6 bases, there was a span of 8 bases. The DNA for the CDR3 is TGCAGTGCTGAACAGGGTAATTCACCCCTCCACTTT. Protein: CSAEQGNSPLHF.

V gene TRBV3-1 combines with J gene TRBJ2-5; D is perhaps TRBD2 (7 bases). Germline V gene data show CDR1 as LGHDT and CDR2 as YNNKEL (reference sequence). The CDR3 is made up of 15 amino acids. The V end lost 2 bases, the J end lost 1 base, and 11 bases lay between the germline ends. DNA for the CDR3: TGTGCCAGCAGCCAACTAGGGGGGGGCCAAGAGACCCAGTACTTC. Encoded protein: CASSQLGGGQETQYF.

The chain joins TRBV7-2 to TRBJ2-3; 8 nucleotides align to TRBD1. V shed 3 bases and J 6 bases; nucleotides not matched to a gene: 2. The CDR3 has 13 amino acids. In germline, CDR1 is SGHTA, CDR2 FQGNSA. CDR3 DNA: TGTGCCAGCAGCTTGGACAGGGACGATACGCAGTATTTT. Amino acid sequence: CASSLDRDDTQYF.

The table lists this clonotype with a few counts. The gene calls are TRBV7-9 and TRBJ2-1; D is undetermined. This CDR3 is 11 amino acids long. From germline, CDR1 is SEHNR and CDR2 FQNEAQ (reference sequence). V was trimmed by 9 bases and J by 1 base, leaving 4 bases between them. The CDR3 region has the DNA TGTGCCAGTAATTCCTACAATGAGCAGTTCTTC. Amino acids: CASNSYNEQFF.

This chain connects TRBV28 to TRBJ1-3; a weak D match, TRBD1 (5 bases). The germline V gene encodes CDR1 MDHEN and CDR2 SYDVKM. V lost 4 bases and J lost 0, with 7 bases in between. The CDR3 runs to 14 residues. The CDR3 DNA is TGTGCCAGCAGTTGGGGGTACTCTGGAAACACCATATATTTT. Amino acids: CASSWGYSGNTIYF.

This clonotype was seen a handful of times. The gene calls are TRBV12-3 or TRBV12-4 and TRBJ1-1; tentative D call: TRBD1 (5 bases). The length of the CDR3 is 14 residues. The germline V and J ends were trimmed by 5 bases and 1 base, with 11 bases remaining between them. Here the CDR3 reads CASSRSQGNTEAFF. In nucleotides, the CDR3 is TGTGCCAGCAGTCGTTCTCAGGGGAACACTGAAGCTTTCTTT.

The J gene is TRBJ2-7, the V gene TRBV12-3 or TRBV12-4; maybe TRBD2 (5 bases). The CDR3 contains 18 residues. Trimming shortened V by 4 bases and J by 0 bases, and 22 bases separated the two germline ends. CDR3 sequence reads: CASSSHTTRGASSYEQYF. DNA of the CDR3: TGTGCCAGCAGTTCACACACCACCCGGGGAGCCTCCTCCTACGAGCAGTACTTC.

The genes are TRBV20-1 and TRBJ1-1, with 7 positions matching TRBD1. Germline V gene data show CDR1 as DFQATT and CDR2 as SNEGSKA (reference sequence). The junction had 3 bases not matched to a gene; V was cut back by 5 bases and J by 0 bases. This CDR3 is 13 amino acids long. The CDR3 DNA follows: TGCAGTGCTCCGGGACAGCTGAACACTGAAGCTTTCTTT. It encodes CSAPGQLNTEAFF.

V usage is TRBV7-9 and J usage is TRBJ1-2; 9 bases align to TRBD1. CDR3 size: 14 residues. Germline V gene lookup returns CDR1 SEHNR and CDR2 FQNEAQ (reference sequence). Trimming removed 5 bases from V and 7 bases from J; junction bases left unmatched: 8. The CDR3 nucleotides read TGTGCCAGCAGCCCACGTTCGGACAGGGGTGGCTACACCTTC. It is translated as CASSPRSDRGGYTF.

CDR3 region: CSASTGTNYGYTF. Written as DNA, the CDR3 is TGCAGTGCTAGTACAGGGACTAACTATGGCTACACCTTC. The chain combines TRBV20-1 with TRBJ1-2, with D possibly being TRBD1 (6 bases). The CDR3 runs to 13 residues. Germline V gene sequence: CDR1 DFQATT, CDR2 SNEGSKA (reference sequence). Trimming stripped 3 bases from V and 0 bases from J, with 8 bases between.

This clonotype appeared a few times. V is TRBV6-5 and J is TRBJ2-7; 11 bases match TRBD2. Germline-derived CDR1 and CDR2 are MNHEY and SVGAGI. V gave up 2 bases and J gave up 4 bases; unmatched junction bases: 10. This CDR3 has 17 residues. The CDR3 protein is CASSYAQGTSGNYEQYF. CDR3 nucleotide sequence: TGTGCCAGCAGTTACGCTCAGGGGACTAGCGGCAATTACGAGCAGTACTTC.